This T cell receptor beta chain was profiled in a study of T cells after yellow fever vaccination. Study observations and caveats: Booster samples showed a return of most primary-vaccination clones (around 96% CD4, around 88% CD8). Researchers cautioned that FACS-sorted repertoires could harbor abundant clonotypes contaminating from the bulk population. Researchers report a weaker secondary response that nonetheless peaked faster, day 5 versus 15.

This clonotype came up many times. Its target is unknown. Trimming took 6 bases from V and 6 from J; bases not matched to a gene: 7. The CDR3 contains 15 residues. TCR cDNA, made by 5'RACE template switching, carried an added universal primer site and UMIs. From the 5' RACE reads, TCRdb called clonotypes with MiXCR, one entry per CDR3 protein. The sample comprises some 500,000 distinct CDR3 sequences, approximately 13% of which are singletons, and over 12% rests with the top ten. Sequenced material: PBMCs, taken on the day of the yellow fever booster vaccination. The source of this sequence is a man aged 30 to 45 who received the YFV17D yellow fever vaccine. V and J are TRBV12-3 or TRBV12-4 and TRBJ2-2; TRBD1 agrees at 10 bases. The CDR3 nucleotides read TGTGCCAGCAGCCCGGGACAGGGGCGTTCCGGGGAGCTGTTTTTT. Translation gives CASSPGQGRSGELFF.